This passage covers 27 T cell receptor beta chains from one sample sequenced in a study of T cells in women clearing cervical HPV infection. Clones were read by immunoSEQ multiplex PCR, and TCRdb kept only the in-frame ones, dropping some. This listing includes around 23,000 clones. The sample taken for sequencing was blood buffy coat. The source of these receptors is a woman aged 18-69 years with a cervical HPV16 infection that either progressed to CIN3+ or cleared (not recorded which).

Concerning this clone itself: With the read ending 3 residues before the CDR3 end, the germline J gene is used to fill in that end. The chain uses TRBV2 and TRBJ2-7, with 7 bases fitting TRBD1. Trimming at V came to 6 bases and at J to 5 bases, leaving 10 bases not matched to a gene. Germline values: CDR1 SNHLY, CDR2 FYNNEI. This CDR3 is 14 amino acids long. CDR3 in amino acids: CASRATGVIHEQYF. The covered CDR3 bases are TGTGCCAGCAGGGCAACAGGGGTAATCCACGAG. The full variable domain, completed using reference TRBV2 and TRBJ2-7, is EPEVTQTPSHQVTQMGQEVILRCVPISNHLYFYWYRQILGQKVEFLVSFYNNEISEKSEIFDDQFSVERPDGSNFTLKIRSTKLEDSAMYFCASRATGVIHEQYFGPGTRLTVT.

A remark on this clone: The CDR3 is cut off 3 residues early in the read; its end comes from the germline J gene. J is TRBJ1-3 and V is TRBV30; TRBD1 matches at 7 bases. Trimming at V came to 4 bases and at J to 1 base, leaving 10 bases not matched to a gene. This CDR3 spans 16 amino acids. Germline V gene sequence: CDR1 GTSNPN, CDR2 SVGIG (reference sequence). The part of the CDR3 DNA that was read is TGTGCCTGGACTCTGACAGGGTTAATTTCTGGAAACACC. Its translation: CAWTLTGLISGNT. Given in full, the CDR3 is CAWTLTGLISGNTIYF.

The CDR3 sequence is CASSKGRSYGYTF. Incomplete CDR3 DNA: TGTGCCAGTAGTAAGGGTCGGTCCTATGGC. This chain uses TRBV19 with TRBJ1-2; D gene uncertain. The read halts 3 residues ahead of the CDR3 end, with the missing end drawn from the germline J gene. The CDR3 is 13 residues long. From germline, CDR1 is LNHDA and CDR2 SQIVND (reference sequence). V was clipped by 4 bases and J by 4 bases, with 10 bases between them.

In the case of this clone: The CDR3 goes on 3 residues after the read ends, and that part is filled in from the germline J gene. The chain has TRBV9 and TRBJ2-1; D call uncertain. The germline CDR1 and CDR2 sequences are SGDLS and YYNGEE. There are 15 residues in the CDR3. The V gene lost 4 bases and the J gene lost 3 bases, with 14 bases spanning the gap. CDR3 region: CASSPLSRNYNEQFF. The CDR3 DNA, read in part, is TGTGCCAGCAGCCCTCTCTCTAGGAACTACAATGAG.

Notes on this clone: A read error may account for a junction end that differs from germline. The read comes to an end 3 residues before the CDR3 does, leaving the germline J gene to fill in the end. This chain links TRBV7-7 with TRBJ2-2; D possibly corresponds to TRBD1 (5 bases). CDR3 length: 18 amino acids. Germline CDR1 SSHAT, CDR2 FNYEAQ (reference sequence). The CDR3 here is CASSPRAGQIFVTGELFF. The sequenced CDR3 bases are TGTGCTAGCAGCCCCCGCGCAGGGCAGATCTTTGTAACCGGGGAG.

Note on this clone: The read comes to an end 3 residues before the CDR3 does, leaving the germline J gene to fill in the end. The rearrangement joins TRBV19 to TRBJ2-1, with TRBD2 matching 10 bases. Germline V CDR1 and CDR2: LNHDA, SQIVND (reference sequence). The CDR3 is 15 residues long. V was pared by 5 bases and J by 3 bases, with 4 bases of the junction left unmatched. The sequenced part of the CDR3 DNA is TGTGCCAGTAGTCCCGGGACTAGCGACTACAATGAG. Its translation is CASSPGTSDYNE. The entire CDR3 is CASSPGTSDYNEQFF.

Comment on this clone: The read halts 3 residues ahead of the CDR3 end, with the missing end drawn from the germline J gene. The V call is TRBV6-4, the J call TRBJ2-1; 11 bases fit TRBD2. The CDR3 is 15 residues long. Germline V gene data show CDR1 as MRHNA and CDR2 as SNTAGT. Trimming at V came to 8 bases and at J to 3 bases, leaving 6 bases not matched to a gene. CDR3 DNA (partial): TGTGCCAGCGGCGTAACTAGCGGGAGCTACAATGAG. Encoded protein: CASGVTSGSYNE. In full, the CDR3 reads CASGVTSGSYNEQFF.

Points on this clone: With the read ending 3 residues before the CDR3 end, the germline J gene is used to fill in that end. This chain joins TRBV5-1 and TRBJ2-3, with D perhaps matching TRBD2 (6 bases). Trimming took 4 bases from V and 5 from J, leaving 14 bases between them. Per germline, CDR1 SGHRS and CDR2 YFSETQ. The CDR3 is 14 amino acids. The CDR3 is CASSPYRAGDTQYF. The DNA read from the CDR3 is TGCGCCAGCAGCCCCTACCGAGCGGGAGATACG.

Points on this clone: The read ends 3 residues early relative to the CDR3; the germline J gene fills the gap. This rearrangement joins TRBV7-9 to TRBJ1-2; D gene ambiguous. Germline CDR1 is SEHNR and CDR2 is FQNEAQ (reference sequence). Trimming took off 5 bases at V and 1 base at J, with 11 bases between the two ends. The length of the CDR3 is 14 residues. Partial CDR3 DNA: TGTGCCAGCAGCACGGACTGGATTAACTATGGC. Translation gives CASSTDWINYG. The entire CDR3 protein is CASSTDWINYGYTF.

For this clone: The CDR3 extends 3 residues past the end of the read, so its final part is completed from the germline J gene. The chain links TRBV19 to TRBJ2-4, with 7 bases matching TRBD1. The CDR3 totals 12 residues. V lost 5 bases to trimming and J lost 8 bases; unmatched junction nucleotides: 3. Germline CDR1 and CDR2: LNHDA and SQIVND (reference sequence). Here the CDR3 reads CASSGQGDIQYF. The DNA read from the CDR3 is TGTGCCAGTAGTGGGCAGGGGGACATT.

Notes on this clone: The read falls 3 residues short of the CDR3 end, and the missing part is taken from the germline J gene. J is TRBJ2-2 and V is TRBV7-8, with 8 bases matching TRBD1. V dropped 3 bases and J dropped 1; count of bases not matched to a gene: 1. From germline, CDR1 is SGHVS and CDR2 FQNEAQ. This CDR3 contains 15 residues. Incomplete CDR3 DNA: TGTGCCAGCAGCTTCGGACAGGGGAACACCGGGGAG. Translation gives CASSFGQGNTGE. The entire CDR3 sequence reads CASSFGQGNTGELFF.

For this clone: The DNA ends 3 residues before the CDR3 does, and the rest of the CDR3 is filled in from the germline J gene. The V gene is TRBV11-3, the J gene TRBJ1-1; a possible D gene is TRBD1 (5 bases). V lost 3 bases and J lost 2, with 7 bases in between. CDR1 is SGHNT and CDR2 is YENEEA in the germline V gene. This CDR3 has 13 residues. The sequenced CDR3 bases are TGTGCCAGCAGCTTTGGGACTAACACTGAA. The encoded protein is CASSFGTNTE. In full, the CDR3 is CASSFGTNTEAFF.

Worth noting for this clone: The read stops 3 residues short of the end of the CDR3; the missing end is completed from the germline J gene. The chain uses TRBV7-9 and TRBJ1-1, with 7 bases matching TRBD1. The CDR3 is made up of 15 amino acids. Germline V gives CDR1 SEHNR, CDR2 FQNEAQ (reference sequence). The V and J ends lost 0 bases and 2 bases, in that order; junction bases with no gene match: 3. This chain's CDR3 is CASSLARDRNTEAFF. Partial CDR3 DNA: TGTGCCAGCAGCTTAGCCCGGGACAGAAACACTGAA. Variable domain in full (rest from reference TRBV7-9 and TRBJ1-1): DTGVSQNPRHKITKRGQNVTFRCDPISEHNRLYWYRQTLGQGPEFLTYFQNEAQLEKSRLLSDRFSAERPKGSFSTLEIQRTEQGDSAMYLCASSLARDRNTEAFFGQGTRLTVV.

About this clone itself: The read ends 3 residues shy of where the CDR3 ends; the end is completed using the germline J gene. The chain combines TRBV20-1 with TRBJ2-7, with D possibly matching TRBD1 (6 bases). There are 14 residues in the CDR3. V shed 8 bases and J shed 6 bases, with 23 bases lying between them. Germline V gene sequence: CDR1 DFQATT, CDR2 SNEGSKA (reference sequence). CDR3 DNA (partial): TGCAGTTCCAGGGGTAGTAGGTCCGATGTCGAG. This encodes CSSRGSRSDVE. The full CDR3 sequence reads CSSRGSRSDVEQYF.

As to this clone: The CDR3 end is not reached by the read, which stops 3 residues before it; the germline J gene fills it in. V usage is TRBV7-3 and J usage is TRBJ1-2; 10 bases match TRBD1. V dropped 5 bases and J dropped 6; count of bases not matched to a gene: 15. Per the germline V gene, CDR1 is SGHTA and CDR2 is FQGTGA. The CDR3 consists of 17 residues. The covered CDR3 bases are TGTGCCAGCAGCGCGACAGGGGGCGAAGATTGGCTGAATGGC. It is translated as CASSATGGEDWLNG. The whole CDR3 region reads CASSATGGEDWLNGYTF.

CDR3 sequence reads: CASSVVNEQFF. CDR3 bases read: TGTGCCAGCAGTGTAGTGAATGAG. V gene TRBV3-1 (or the pseudogene TRBV3-2) combines with J gene TRBJ2-1; D ambiguous. Read data end 3 residues before the CDR3 end; the end is taken from the germline J gene. Germline-derived CDR1 and CDR2 are LGHDT and YNNKEL (reference sequence). V lost 6 bases and J lost 7, with 7 bases in between. This CDR3 region has 11 residues.

As for this clone: The read ends 3 residues shy of where the CDR3 ends; the end is completed using the germline J gene. The rearrangement links TRBV2 to TRBJ2-2; D uncertain. V was clipped by 4 bases and J by 6 bases, with 6 bases between them. Germline loops: CDR1 SNHLY, CDR2 FYNNEI. This CDR3 spans 12 amino acids. This CDR3 reads CASSAEAGELFF. CDR3 DNA (partial): TGTGCCAGCAGTGCTGAGGCCGGGGAG. The full variable domain, its missing parts supplied by reference TRBV2 and TRBJ2-2, is EPEVTQTPSHQVTQMGQEVILRCVPISNHLYFYWYRQILGQKVEFLVSFYNNEISEKSEIFDDQFSVERPDGSNFTLKIRSTKLEDSAMYFCASSAEAGELFFGEGSRLTVL.

Note on this clone: The CDR3 end lies 3 residues beyond the end of the read and is filled in from the germline J gene. The rearrangement uses TRBV7-6 and TRBJ2-7, with 9 bases matching TRBD1. The CDR3 covers 15 residues. The junction had 8 bases not matched to a gene; V was cut back by 4 bases and J by 4 bases. Germline V CDR1 and CDR2: SGHVS, FNYEAQ. CDR3 DNA (partial): TGTGCCAGCAGCTCAGGCCGGGGACAGGGTTACGAG. Residues: CASSSGRGQGYE. The CDR3 as a whole reads CASSSGRGQGYEQYF.

Regarding this clone: The CDR3 end falls 3 residues outside the read, so it is completed with the germline J gene. V gene TRBV10-3 combines with J gene TRBJ1-1; a possible D gene is TRBD1 (5 bases). Deletions cut 5 bases from V and 3 bases from J, with 7 bases between. CDR3 length equals 12 residues. Germline V gene data show CDR1 as ENHRY and CDR2 as SYGVKD. The DNA read from the CDR3 is TGTGCCATCAGTCAGGGTGACACTGAA. Translating it yields CAISQGDTE. The whole CDR3 is CAISQGDTEAFF.

CDR3 DNA (partial): TGTGCCAGCAGCGCATCCCCCGGGGGATTAACTGGC. Protein sequence: CASSASPGGLTG. From start to end, the CDR3 is CASSASPGGLTGYTF. The chain uses TRBV7-3 and TRBJ1-2; a weak D match, TRBD1 (5 bases). The CDR3 is cut off 3 residues early in the read; its end comes from the germline J gene. The CDR3 length is 15 residues. Trimming took off 5 bases at V and 7 bases at J, with 20 bases between the two ends. Germline V gene lookup returns CDR1 SGHTA and CDR2 FQGTGA.

Worth noting for this clone: The DNA ends 3 residues before the CDR3 does, and the rest of the CDR3 is filled in from the germline J gene. The chain couples TRBV19 to TRBJ2-5; 7 bases are shared with TRBD2. With 0 bases clipped from V and 6 bases from J, the junction kept 10 bases outside the gene matches. CDR1 LNHDA and CDR2 SQIVND come from the germline V gene (reference sequence). This CDR3 is 16 amino acids long. Partial CDR3 DNA: TGTGCCAGTAGTATAGAGTTTCGACTAGCCATAAAGACC. Its translation is CASSIEFRLAIKT. The full CDR3 reads CASSIEFRLAIKTQYF.

On this clone: Sequencing ends 3 residues short of the CDR3 end; the germline J gene provides the rest. The V and J genes are TRBV20-1 and TRBJ2-1; D call uncertain. This CDR3 contains 16 residues. The V gene lost 1 base and the J gene lost 4 bases, with 17 bases spanning the gap. Germline V lookup: CDR1 DFQATT, CDR2 SNEGSKA (reference sequence). The CDR3 region is CSARVRLARGYNEQFF. CDR3 DNA (partial): TGCAGTGCTAGAGTTCGACTTGCGCGTGGGTACAATGAG.

Regarding this clone: The read gets to within 3 residues of the CDR3 end, and the germline J gene fills in the rest. The V gene is TRBV16, the J gene TRBJ1-5; 7 bases map to TRBD1. Trimming at V came to 0 bases and at J to 7 bases, leaving 6 bases not matched to a gene. This CDR3 region has 15 residues. Germline V gives CDR1 KGHSY, CDR2 FQNENV. Here the CDR3 reads CASSQSGGGRQPQHF. CDR3 DNA (partial): TGTGCCAGCAGCCAATCCGGAGGGGGCCGACAGCCC. The whole variable domain, filled in from reference TRBV16 and TRBJ1-5, reads GEEVAQTPKHLVRGEGQKAKLYCAPIKGHSYVFWYQQVLKNEFKFLISFQNENVFDETGMPKERFSAKCLPNSPCSLEIQATKLEDSAVYFCASSQSGGGRQPQHFGDGTRLSIL.

As to this clone: Read data end 3 residues before the CDR3 end; the end is taken from the germline J gene. The genes are TRBV11-2 and TRBJ1-1, with D hard to call. The CDR3 spans 12 residues. From germline, CDR1 is SGHAT and CDR2 FQNNGV. With 7 bases removed from V and 3 bases from J, the gap between germline ends came to 9 bases. The chain's CDR3 is CASMHIHTEAFF. The sequenced CDR3 bases are TGTGCCAGCATGCACATACACACTGAA. Drawing the rest from reference TRBV11-2 and TRBJ1-1, the complete variable domain is EAGVAQSPRYKIIEKRQSVAFWCNPISGHATLYWYQQILGQGPKLLIQFQNNGVVDDSQLPKDRFSAERLKGVDSTLKIQPAKLEDSAVYLCASMHIHTEAFFGQGTRLTVV.

Note on this clone: The read is 3 residues too short to cover the CDR3 end, so that end is filled in from the germline J gene. J is TRBJ1-2 and V is TRBV20-1; possibly TRBD1 for D (6 bases). The CDR3 is 13 residues long. V was trimmed by 8 bases and J by 0 bases, leaving 13 bases between them. Germline V CDR1 and CDR2: DFQATT, SNEGSKA (reference sequence). The CDR3 reads CSPSQGSNYGYTF. CDR3 bases read: TGCAGTCCCAGTCAGGGGTCTAACTATGGC.

Concerning this clone: The missing CDR3 end, 3 residues past where the read stops, is filled in from the germline J gene. V gene TRBV19 combines with J gene TRBJ1-1, with D unclear. The V and J ends lost 3 bases and 7 bases respectively, with 9 bases between them. The CDR3 has 12 amino acids. CDR1 and CDR2 (germline): LNHDA, SQIVND (reference sequence). The CDR3 sequence: CASSIGVVEAFF. The CDR3 DNA, read in part, is TGTGCCAGTAGTATCGGTGTAGTTGAA.

Turning to this clone: Read coverage stops 3 residues before the CDR3 terminus; the germline J gene supplies the remainder. The chain recombines TRBV5-1 with TRBJ2-6; 7 nucleotides agree with TRBD1. V lost 0 bases, J lost 7 bases, and 10 bases stayed unmatched. The CDR3 is made up of 17 amino acids. Germline V gene data show CDR1 as SGHRS and CDR2 as YFSETQ. CDR3 loop: CASSLENTGVIANVLTF. Partial CDR3 DNA: TGCGCCAGCAGCTTGGAAAACACAGGGGTAATAGCCAACGTC.